One sample yielded the 27 T cell receptor beta chains listed below, sequenced in a study of kidney transplant recipient with SARS-CoV-2 infection listed by TCRdb under 2021. The sample's time point, from its label and the paper: pre-pandemic baseline sample and day 111 after first positive SARS-CoV-2 test. Sequencing instrument: Illumina MiSeq. TCRdb trimmed public reads at Q25 via fastp, called clones via MiXCR and kept in-frame beta chains. Each CDR3 protein appears once, grouped with its most common genes and DNA. The sample records 200,000 to 300,000 distinct CDR3 sequences, under 30% of which are singletons. Roughly 7.3% of the sample rests with the top ten. This specimen was a blood sample, taken at baseline and on day 111 from a kidney transplant recipient. The receptors derive from a young adult male patient who had COVID-19 and was a kidney transplant recipient. After a transplant, some of the T cells may come from the graft donor.

This clonotype came up many times. A junction boundary mismatches the germline segment, possibly from a read error. The J gene is TRBJ1-1, the V gene TRBV10-3, with TRBD1 as a possible D gene (5 bases). Germline lookup yields CDR1 ENHRY and CDR2 SYGVKD. The CDR3 has 13 amino acids. CDR3 region: CAIGEGGATEAFF. CDR3 nucleotides: TGTGCCATCGGTGAGGGCGGGGCCACTGAAGCTTTCTTT.

Notes on this clonotype: One base away lies a much larger clone, so this may be a sequencing read error. The rearrangement joins TRBV29-1 to TRBJ2-7, with D unresolved. The germline V gene encodes CDR1 SQVTM and CDR2 ANQGSEA. Trimming removed 4 bases at V and 7 bases at J, with 11 bases between. There are 11 residues in the CDR3. The CDR3 spells CSVVSGSEQYF. CDR3 in DNA: TGCAGCGTTGTTTCTGGGTCAGAGCAGTACTTC.

The sample holds many counts of this clonotype. The chain's CDR3 is CASSLDWLRRKTYGYTF. The CDR3 DNA reads as TGCGCCAGCAGTCTTGATTGGCTACGCAGAAAGACCTATGGCTACACCTTC. The J gene is TRBJ1-2, the V gene TRBV23-1, with no clear D. TRBV23-1 is sorted into the ORF group, with uncertain function. V lost 4 bases and J 4 bases, leaving 22 bases between the germline ends. This CDR3 is built from 17 residues.

About this clonotype: A much larger clone lies a single base off, so this may be a read error. V is TRBV6-2 or TRBV6-3 and J is TRBJ1-2; D is uncertain. Germline V CDR1 and CDR2: MNHEY, SVGEGT. The CDR3 extends over 17 amino acids. CDR3 protein: CAGSGKCCIGKTYGYTF. The CDR3 DNA reads TGTGCCGGCAGTGGCAAGTGCTGCATCGGAAAGACCTATGGCTACACCTTC.

This clonotype was seen repeatedly, ten times or more. The genes are TRBV6-2 or TRBV6-3 and TRBJ2-7; 10 bases are a match to TRBD1. The V gene end was trimmed by 8 bases and the J gene end by 1 base; junction bases not matched to a gene: 5. Per germline, CDR1 MNHEY and CDR2 SVGEGT. The length of the CDR3 is 14 residues. Here the CDR3 DNA reads TGTGCCAGCGGACGGACAGGGGGGTCCTACGAGCAGTACTTC. This translates into CASGRTGGSYEQYF.

This clonotype was found a few times. The V gene is TRBV20-1, the J gene TRBJ2-4, with D uncertain. Germline lookup yields CDR1 DFQATT and CDR2 SNEGSKA (reference sequence). Between the trimmed V and J ends, which lost 5 bases and 0 bases, there was a span of 14 bases. The CDR3 consists of 15 residues. CDR3 residues: CSAGPFELAKNIQYF. CDR3 sequence (DNA): TGCAGTGCTGGCCCTTTTGAGCTAGCCAAAAACATTCAGTACTTC.

This clonotype came up many times. The chain employs TRBV11-3 and TRBJ1-2; no definite D call. The CDR3 extends over 17 amino acids. The V gene lost 4 bases and the J gene lost 4 bases, with 22 bases spanning the gap. Germline V CDR1 and CDR2: SGHNT, YENEEA. In nucleotides, the CDR3 is TGTGCCAGCAGCTCGTCTTGCGATCTCGGAAAGACCTATGGCTACACCTTC. It encodes CASSSSCDLGKTYGYTF.

This clonotype was detected ten times or more. This rearrangement joins TRBV11-2 to TRBJ2-1; 11 positions match TRBD2. The CDR3 contains 16 residues. Germline loops: CDR1 SGHAT, CDR2 FQNNGV. Trimming removed 1 base from V and 3 bases from J; junction bases left unmatched: 2. The CDR3 protein is CASSLGGLAGYNEQFF. In DNA form, the CDR3 reads TGTGCCAGCAGCTTAGGTGGACTAGCGGGCTACAATGAGCAGTTCTTC. Variable domain in full (rest from reference TRBV11-2 and TRBJ2-1): EAGVAQSPRYKIIEKRQSVAFWCNPISGHATLYWYQQILGQGPKLLIQFQNNGVVDDSQLPKDRFSAERLKGVDSTLKIQPAKLEDSAVYLCASSLGGLAGYNEQFFGPGTRLTVL.

This chain connects TRBV11-1 to TRBJ2-3; D remains ambiguous. Trimming removed 1 base at V and 7 bases at J, with 9 bases between. The CDR3 sequence is 13 residues long. CDR1 and CDR2 (germline): SGHAT, FQDESV (reference sequence). The CDR3 sequence is CASSLVKGHTQYF. CDR3 coding DNA: TGTGCCAGCAGCTTAGTAAAGGGCCATACGCAGTATTTT.

This clonotype was seen repeatedly, ten times or more. The CDR3 reads CASSLSKVYGYTF. The CDR3 DNA reads TGTGCCAGCAGCTTGTCGAAGGTTTATGGCTACACCTTC. The chain is built from TRBV7-3 and TRBJ1-2; D gene uncertain. Germline CDR1 and CDR2: SGHTA and FQGTGA. There are 13 residues in the CDR3. V was cut by 3 bases and J by 5 bases, with 10 bases left in between.

Many counts were recorded for this clonotype. The chain combines TRBV20-1 with TRBJ2-5, with 8 bases lining up with TRBD1. Losses at the gene ends were 0 bases for V and 7 bases for J; bases not matched to a gene: 7. The CDR3 length is 14 residues. The germline gives CDR1 DFQATT, CDR2 SNEGSKA (reference sequence). CDR3 sequence: CSARDPTGDRTQYF. The CDR3 nucleotides are TGCAGTGCTAGAGACCCGACAGGGGATCGGACCCAGTACTTC.

This clonotype was found many times. The V and J genes are TRBV12-5 and TRBJ2-5; D not resolved. Germline lookup yields CDR1 LGHNT and CDR2 FRNRAP. CDR3 size: 11 residues. Trimming stripped 1 base from V and 5 bases from J, with 2 bases between. The CDR3 loop reads CASGLGETQYF. The CDR3 nucleotides read TGTGCTAGTGGTTTGGGGGAGACCCAGTACTTC.

A remark on this clonotype: Since a much larger clone is just one base distant, this may be a read error. The rearrangement uses TRBV7-6 and TRBJ1-4, with D hard to call. CDR3 length: 14 amino acids. Germline V CDR1 and CDR2: SGHVS, FNYEAQ. CDR3 DNA: TGTGCCAGCACTTCTAGAGGGTCTAATGGAAAACTGTTTTTT. This encodes CASTSRGSNGKLFF.

In regard to this clonotype: Just one base apart from a much larger clone, this may be a read error. The chain couples TRBV12-3 or TRBV12-4 to TRBJ2-1, with TRBD2 matching over 12 bases. The length of the CDR3 is 17 residues. DNA for the CDR3: TGTGCCGGCAGGGGAGGGGGACTAGCGGGCTCAGGCAATGAGCAGTTCTTC. This translates into CAGRGGGLAGSGNEQFF.

This clonotype was detected ten times or more. DNA of the CDR3: TGTGCCAGATTACGTTCAGTGGTGAGAAAGACCTATGGCTACACCTTC. Its translation is CARLRSVVRKTYGYTF. The chain uses TRBV5-3 and TRBJ1-2; no definite D call. TRBV5-3 is an open reading frame whose function is uncertain. Between the trimmed V and J ends, which lost 7 bases and 4 bases, there was a span of 23 bases. This CDR3 contains 16 residues.

This clonotype has just a few counts. This sequence joins TRBV9 and TRBJ2-4; D call uncertain. V gave up 4 bases and J gave up 8 bases, with 13 bases separating them. Germline values: CDR1 SGDLS, CDR2 YYNGEE. This CDR3 comprises 13 residues. CDR3 DNA: TGTGCCAGCAGCACCCACTGGGCAGACATTCAGTACTTC. The encoded protein is CASSTHWADIQYF.

Remarks on this clonotype: This may come from a read error, since a much larger clone is one base off. V gene TRBV2 combines with J gene TRBJ1-4, with 7 bases matching TRBD1. CDR1 SNHLY and CDR2 FYNNEI come from the germline V gene. This CDR3 region has 13 residues. The ends lost 7 bases at V and 5 bases at J; junction bases unmatched: 4. CDR3 protein: CASKGTVNEKLFF. The CDR3 bases are TGTGCCAGCAAAGGGACAGTAAATGAAAAACTGTTTTTT.

The J gene is TRBJ2-3, the V gene TRBV28, with no clear D. CDR3 size: 15 residues. Per the germline V gene, CDR1 is MDHEN and CDR2 is SYDVKM. V lost 8 bases and J lost 3, with 18 bases in between. CDR3 bases: TGTGCCAGCGCTAACTCTGGCCGTGGGACAGATACGCAGTATTTT. Its translation: CASANSGRGTDTQYF.

This clonotype appeared many times. This sequence joins TRBV2 and TRBJ1-6, with 8 positions matching TRBD1. V shed 4 bases, J shed 9 bases, and the junction held 20 bases outside the gene matches. The CDR3 has 19 residues. Germline V gene lookup returns CDR1 SNHLY and CDR2 FYNNEI. The CDR3 region has the DNA TGTGCCAGCAGTGCCCTTGGACAGGGAAACTTTATTAGTGGTTCACCCCTCCACTTT. As protein: CASSALGQGNFISGSPLHF. Combining the CDR3 with reference TRBV2 and TRBJ1-6 gives the whole variable domain EPEVTQTPSHQVTQMGQEVILRCVPISNHLYFYWYRQILGQKVEFLVSFYNNEISEKSEIFDDQFSVERPDGSNFTLKIRSTKLEDSAMYFCASSALGQGNFISGSPLHFGNGTRLTVT.

In the case of this clonotype: A much larger clone sits a single nucleotide away, making a read error possible. This chain uses TRBV6-6 with TRBJ1-5, with TRBD1 identical over 8 bases. Germline CDR1 reads MNHNY; CDR2 reads SVGAGI (reference sequence). The junction had 13 bases not matched to a gene; V was cut back by 9 bases and J by 9 bases. This CDR3 contains 14 residues. The CDR3 DNA follows: TGTGCCAGTCAAGGACAGGGTCGGAGTCGGCCCCAGCATTTT. Translating gives CASQGQGRSRPQHF.

Comment on this clonotype: As the CDR3 is not closed by the conserved phenylalanine or tryptophan, this likely results from a read error. It is unclear where the CDR3 begins or ends on the DNA, so no DNA is shown, and the CDR3 is as TCRdb lists it. V usage is TRBV21-1 and J usage is TRBJ2-3; the table gives TRBD2 as D, unverified against the DNA. TRBV21-1 has pseudogene status. The CDR3 numbers 17 amino acids, ends counted. CDR3 loop: CASSLRLATVMQDTQYS.

This clonotype was counted a few times. The chain is built from TRBV5-6 and TRBJ2-5; 10 bases line up with TRBD1. This CDR3 region has 16 residues. Germline values: CDR1 SGHDT, CDR2 YYEEEE. Trimming at V came to 0 bases and at J to 5 bases, leaving 7 bases not matched to a gene. For the CDR3, the DNA is TGTGCCAGCAGCTTGGATCTTCGGGACAGGGGTGAGACCCAGTACTTC. It codes for CASSLDLRDRGETQYF.

This clonotype was counted a single time. This may arise from a read error, as a much more abundant clone is one base away. The V gene is TRBV4-2, the J gene TRBJ1-2, with D tentatively TRBD1 (6 bases). The V end lost 4 bases, the J end lost 8 bases, and 17 bases lay between the germline ends. The CDR3 loop spans 14 amino acids. Looked up from germline, CDR1 is LGHNA and CDR2 is YNFKEQ. The CDR3 coding sequence is TGTGCCAGCAGCCTGACGGGGAGGGGGGAAGGCTACACCTTC. Its translation: CASSLTGRGEGYTF.

This clonotype has at least ten counts. This chain links TRBV12-3 or TRBV12-4 with TRBJ1-2, with D perhaps matching TRBD1 (5 bases). The CDR3 length is 17 residues. The ends were cut back, 5 bases at V and 4 bases at J, with 23 bases in the middle. The CDR3 spells CASSTHDSFRKTYGYTF. The CDR3 region has the DNA TGTGCCAGCAGTACGCATGACAGCTTCCGAAAGACCTATGGCTACACCTTC.

This clonotype appeared a single time. The chain links TRBV7-9 to TRBJ2-3; maybe TRBD2 (6 bases). From germline, CDR1 is SEHNR and CDR2 FQNEAQ (reference sequence). The V and J ends lost 5 bases and 4 bases respectively, with 16 bases between them. The CDR3 consists of 15 residues. The CDR3 loop reads CASSTGISGSDTQYF. In DNA form, the CDR3 reads TGTGCCAGCAGCACCGGGATTAGCGGCTCAGATACGCAGTATTTT.

The table lists this clonotype with many counts. The chain combines TRBV28 with TRBJ1-2; unclear D gene. The ends were cut back, 4 bases at V and 4 bases at J, with 10 bases in the middle. Germline V gene lookup returns CDR1 MDHEN and CDR2 SYDVKM. The CDR3 is 13 residues long. CDR3 in amino acids: CASSYQKIYGYTF. CDR3 nucleotide sequence: TGTGCCAGCAGTTATCAGAAGATCTATGGCTACACCTTC.

In its sample, this clonotype was seen many times. The CDR3 nucleotides are TGTGCCAGTATACGAGGGACAGGATCCTACGAGCAGTACTTC. Translating it yields CASIRGTGSYEQYF. The chain is built from TRBV2 and TRBJ2-7, with 8 bases matching TRBD1. Germline CDR1 is SNHLY and CDR2 is FYNNEI. The CDR3 runs to 14 residues. With 9 bases clipped from V and 1 base from J, the junction kept 8 bases outside the gene matches.